This T cell receptor (beta chain) derives from a study of regulatory T cells in long-lasting Graves disease. Study summary: The study enrolled newly diagnosed Graves' patients on antithyroid drugs under 3 months.

In germline, CDR1 is DFQATT, CDR2 SNEGSKA (reference sequence). Trimming took 1 base from V and 1 from J, leaving 10 bases between them. This CDR3 is built from 14 residues. In its sample, this clonotype was seen many times. Construction of the TCR beta libraries employed iRepertoire HTBI primers in conjunction with Arm-PCR of CDR3 regions. TCRdb used MiXCR to reprocess the multiplex PCR reads, holding one entry per CDR3 protein. The sample comprises 450,000 to 500,000 distinct CDR3 sequences, roughly 17% of which are singletons, and 12% rests with the top ten. Time point defined: newly diagnosed GD, antithyroid drugs for less than 3 months. RNA isolated from PBMCs was used to make the TCR library. Diagnosing Graves' disease relied on the American Thyroid Association guidelines. The data also belong to a second study, concerning T cells in Graves' hyperthyroidism and ophthalmopathy. In that study: Subjects aged 18 to 65 presented with newly diagnosed hyperthyroidism of less than 2 months' duration.

The chain carries TRBV20-1 and TRBJ1-1; perhaps TRBD1 as D (6 bases). The sequence came from a man aged 35 to 55 with Graves disease. The starting material was peripheral blood mononuclear cells (PBMCs), obtained at new diagnosis, from a patient treated with antithyroid drugs. The CDR3 here is CSARGVRGNTEAFF. The CDR3 DNA is TGCAGTGCTAGAGGGGTCAGGGGGAACACTGAAGCTTTCTTT.